The next 14 T cell receptor beta chains were all read from a single sample in a study of T-cell reconstitution after alpha-beta-depleted transplantation in children (dated by TCRdb to 2016 to 2017). Reading the label with the study, this specimen's treatment or condition is: allogeneic hematopoietic cell transplantation with graft depleted of TCRalphabeta T cells and CD19 B cells. The library was made by PCR. This sample was sequenced with an Illumina HiSeq 2500. Molecular barcoding was employed in the preparation of TCR libraries, with unique molecular identifiers being used to normalize TCRbeta repertoire quantification. The raw public data were reprocessed by TCRdb itself: fastp quality trimming at Q25, MiXCR clonotype calling, in-frame beta chains only. Records with the same CDR3 protein are collapsed into one entry carrying the most frequent genes and DNA. The sample has about 440,000 distinct CDR3 sequences on record, approximately 42% of them singletons. The ten most abundant clones make up 25% to 30% of the sample.

This material consisted of PBMCs, taken before TCRalphabeta/CD19-depleted stem cell transplant. The receptors stem from a girl aged 2 to 10 with aplastic anemia, due to receive a stem cell transplant.

This rearrangement joins TRBV10-3 to TRBJ2-1; 8 bases are a match to TRBD2. The CDR3 contains 14 residues. With V trimmed by 2 bases and J by 7 bases, 4 bases remained unmatched. The V gene's germline CDR1 is ENHRY and CDR2 SYGVKD. Here the CDR3 DNA reads TGTGCCATCAGTGAGGCGGTAGCGGGGAATGAGCAGTTCTTC. It specifies CAISEAVAGNEQFF.

The chain uses TRBV6-1 and TRBJ2-2; a weak D match, TRBD2 (5 bases). With 6 bases removed from V and 1 base from J, the gap between germline ends came to 12 bases. The CDR3 has 15 residues. CDR1 and CDR2 (germline): MNHNS, SASEGT. This CDR3 reads CASSRDVQNTGELFF. The CDR3 bases are TGTGCCAGCAGCCGGGATGTCCAGAACACCGGGGAGCTGTTTTTT.

This clonotype was counted only a few times. The rearrangement links TRBV18 to TRBJ1-2; a possible D gene is TRBD1 (6 bases). Trimming took 3 bases from V and 3 from J, leaving 11 bases between them. The length of the CDR3 is 14 residues. Germline V CDR1 and CDR2: KGHSH, LQKENI. In DNA, the CDR3 is TGTGCCAGCTCACCTGACCAGGGGCACTATGGCTACACCTTC. The encoded protein is CASSPDQGHYGYTF.

This clonotype was recorded at least ten times. V usage is TRBV27 and J usage is TRBJ2-1; no firm D call. Germline V gene lookup returns CDR1 MNHEY and CDR2 SMNVEV (reference sequence). Trimming removed 0 bases at V and 0 bases at J, with 9 bases between. The CDR3 covers 16 residues. CDR3 DNA: TGTGCCAGCAGTTTATCGGCCGCTAGCTCCTACAATGAGCAGTTCTTC. It codes for CASSLSAASSYNEQFF.

This clonotype was recorded at least ten times. This chain joins TRBV5-1 and TRBJ2-3, with 9 bases matching TRBD1. CDR3 size: 14 residues. V lost 3 bases to trimming and J lost 1 base; unmatched junction nucleotides: 0. The germline V gene encodes CDR1 SGHRS and CDR2 YFSETQ. The CDR3 loop is CASSWDRGTDTQYF. In nucleotides, the CDR3 is TGCGCCAGCAGCTGGGACAGGGGCACAGATACGCAGTATTTT.

The J gene is TRBJ2-5, the V gene TRBV6-1; D gene uncertain. Germline V gene lookup returns CDR1 MNHNS and CDR2 SASEGT. V gave up 3 bases and J gave up 4 bases, with 6 bases separating them. The CDR3 extends over 12 amino acids. CDR3 in amino acids: CASSEYGETQYF. CDR3 in DNA: TGTGCCAGCAGTGAGTACGGAGAGACCCAGTACTTC.

V usage is TRBV3-1 and J usage is TRBJ2-1, with 10 bases identical to TRBD2. In germline, CDR1 is LGHDT, CDR2 YNNKEL (reference sequence). The CDR3 extends over 16 amino acids. V lost 2 bases, J lost 7 bases, and 8 bases stayed unmatched. The CDR3 reads CASSQILGAGGNEQFF. The CDR3 DNA reads as TGTGCCAGCAGCCAAATCCTCGGAGCGGGGGGGAATGAGCAGTTCTTC.

This clonotype was counted many times. This chain uses TRBV15 with TRBJ1-1; D possibly corresponds to TRBD1 (6 bases). V lost 3 bases and J 3 bases, leaving 8 bases between the germline ends. Germline assignment: CDR1 LNHNV and CDR2 YYDKDF (reference sequence). CDR3 length equals 13 residues. The CDR3 sequence: CATSSKGDTEAFF. The DNA of the CDR3 is TGTGCCACCAGCAGTAAGGGGGACACTGAAGCTTTCTTT.

V usage is TRBV20-1 and J usage is TRBJ2-4; D is perhaps TRBD1 (6 bases). The CDR3 covers 12 residues. The ends were cut back, 5 bases at V and 9 bases at J, with 14 bases in the middle. Germline CDR1 and CDR2: DFQATT and SNEGSKA (reference sequence). The CDR3 DNA reads TGCAGTGCTGGGTCTGACAGGCGCATTCAGTACTTC. Residues: CSAGSDRRIQYF.

The J gene is TRBJ1-2, the V gene TRBV29-1; D is unclear. Germline V gives CDR1 SQVTM, CDR2 ANQGSEA. The CDR3 consists of 14 residues. V lost 3 bases and J 4 bases, leaving 15 bases between the germline ends. This CDR3 is CSVDLTQEGYGYTF. The DNA for the CDR3 is TGCAGCGTTGATCTGACCCAGGAGGGCTATGGCTACACCTTC.

This clonotype showed up many times. The chain combines TRBV7-2 with TRBJ2-1; either TRBD1 or TRBD2 may fit D (5 bases each). The CDR3 runs to 18 residues. The V and J ends lost 2 bases and 4 bases respectively, with 21 bases between them. CDR1 and CDR2 (germline): SGHTA, FQGNSA. CDR3 DNA: TGTGCCAGCAGCTTACCGGATGGGGGAAAGCCCTTTTACAATGAGCAGTTCTTC. Translated: CASSLPDGGKPFYNEQFF.

There are many counts of this clonotype. This chain joins TRBV12-3 or TRBV12-4 and TRBJ1-1; a weak D match, TRBD1 (6 bases). The V gene lost 3 bases and the J gene lost 5 bases, with 13 bases spanning the gap. This CDR3 contains 14 residues. CDR3 DNA: TGTGCCAGCAGTTTCCGAGGGGGTGTGACTGAAGCTTTCTTT. Translating gives CASSFRGGVTEAFF.

The chain is built from TRBV29-1 and TRBJ2-3; 7 bases map to TRBD1. After removal of 5 bases from V and 3 bases from J, the junction contained 8 bases not matched to a gene. This CDR3 is built from 14 residues. From germline, CDR1 is SQVTM and CDR2 ANQGSEA. This CDR3 is CSVTRQGQTDTQYF. CDR3 sequence (DNA): TGCAGCGTTACCCGACAGGGCCAGACAGATACGCAGTATTTT.

The chain has TRBV5-1 and TRBJ2-7; 9 bases fit TRBD2. Germline assignment: CDR1 SGHRS and CDR2 YFSETQ. The CDR3 has 16 amino acids. V gave up 4 bases and J gave up 0 bases; unmatched junction bases: 8. The CDR3 sequence: CASSPEASGTSYEQYF. CDR3 sequence (DNA): TGCGCCAGCAGCCCGGAGGCTAGCGGGACCTCCTACGAGCAGTACTTC. The whole variable domain, remainder taken from reference TRBV5-1 and TRBJ2-7, is KAGVTQTPRYLIKTRGQQVTLSCSPISGHRSVSWYQQTPGQGLQFLFEYFSETQRNKGNFPGRFSGRQFSNSRSEMNVSTLELGDSALYLCASSPEASGTSYEQYFGPGTRLTVT.